The 10 T cell receptor beta chains below all came from one sample that was sequenced in a study of shared clonotypes between healthy human individuals. TCRdb keeps only in-frame clones here, not all; method: immunoSEQ multiplex PCR. The repertoire consists of under 350,000 clones, with roughly 87% occurring once and the leading ten covering about 16%. The sample consisted of memory CD8+ T cells sorted from blood. The subset denotes: CD45RO+ cells pooled with CCR7-negative TemRA cells. These receptors all stem from a man between 18 and 29 years old in good health.

This clone was picked up one time. This chain links TRBV4-3 with TRBJ1-6, with TRBD1 matching 10 bases. This CDR3 is built from 16 residues. Germline values: CDR1 LGHNA, CDR2 YSLEER. J was trimmed by 9 bases and V by 1 base; bases with no gene match: 6. The CDR3 is CASSQVSGQGPSPLHF. The CDR3 nucleotides read TGCGCCAGCAGCCAAGTGTCGGGACAGGGGCCTTCACCCCTCCACTTT.

V and J are TRBV7-2 and TRBJ2-5; D remains ambiguous. The CDR3 sequence is 12 residues long. Germline values: CDR1 SGHTA, CDR2 FQGNSA. V was pared by 1 base and J by 7 bases, with 7 bases between. DNA of the CDR3: TGTGCCAGCAGCTTAGGCCCGGGGACCCAGTACTTC. It is translated as CASSLGPGTQYF. Combining the CDR3 with reference TRBV7-2 and TRBJ2-5 gives the whole variable domain GAGVSQSPSNKVTEKGKDVELRCDPISGHTALYWYRQSLGQGLEFLIYFQGNSAPDKSGLPSDRFSAERTGGSVSTLTIQRTQQEDSAVYLCASSLGPGTQYFGPGTRLLVL.

The V call is TRBV9, the J call TRBJ1-4, with TRBD1 as a possible D gene (5 bases). The CDR3 covers 17 residues. Germline CDR1 and CDR2: SGDLS and YYNGEE. Trimming removed 4 bases at V and 5 bases at J, with 21 bases between. In DNA, the CDR3 is TGTGCCAGCAGCCAAGGGGCCGGGGGTGAGGAAAATGAAAAACTGTTTTTT. Translating gives CASSQGAGGEENEKLFF.

The rearrangement uses TRBV20-1 and TRBJ2-2, with D tentatively TRBD2 (6 bases). Per the germline V gene, CDR1 is DFQATT and CDR2 is SNEGSKA (reference sequence). Trimming removed 3 bases at V and 7 bases at J, with 6 bases between. CDR3 length: 11 residues. The CDR3 region has the DNA TGCAGTGCTAGCGGGAGCGGGGAGCTGTTTTTT. It translates to CSASGSGELFF.

J is TRBJ2-7 and V is TRBV2; tentative D call: TRBD2 (5 bases). Germline-derived CDR1 and CDR2 are SNHLY and FYNNEI. This CDR3 has 16 amino acids. Trimming took off 0 bases at V and 5 bases at J, with 17 bases between the two ends. The CDR3 loop reads CASSEAPSGGLNEQYF. CDR3 bases: TGTGCCAGCAGTGAAGCGCCCAGCGGAGGCCTCAACGAGCAGTACTTC. Looking up the rest from reference TRBV2 and TRBJ2-7 gives the full variable domain: EPEVTQTPSHQVTQMGQEVILRCVPISNHLYFYWYRQILGQKVEFLVSFYNNEISEKSEIFDDQFSVERPDGSNFTLKIRSTKLEDSAMYFCASSEAPSGGLNEQYFGPGTRLTVT.

The chain is built from TRBV5-6 and TRBJ1-3; D is ambiguous. Germline V lookup: CDR1 SGHDT, CDR2 YYEEEE. The CDR3 has 16 amino acids. Trimming left V 6 bases short and J 0 bases short, with 16 bases between. The CDR3 DNA follows: TGTGCCAGCACCCTTGGTCCTTCGAGCTCTGGAAACACCATATATTTT. The encoded protein is CASTLGPSSSGNTIYF.

This sequence joins TRBV5-6 and TRBJ1-1; D might be TRBD1 (5 bases). The CDR3 covers 16 residues. In germline, CDR1 is SGHDT, CDR2 YYEEEE. V was clipped by 1 base and J by 6 bases, with 19 bases between them. The CDR3: CASSLQGLIANAEAFF. The CDR3 coding sequence is TGTGCCAGCAGCTTGCAGGGTTTAATAGCCAACGCTGAAGCTTTCTTT. Full variable domain (rest looked up from reference TRBV5-6 and TRBJ1-1): DAGVTQSPTHLIKTRGQQVTLRCSPKSGHDTVSWYQQALGQGPQFIFQYYEEEERQRGNFPDRFSGHQFPNYSSELNVNALLLGDSALYLCASSLQGLIANAEAFFGQGTRLTVV.

This chain uses TRBV7-9 with TRBJ1-1; 7 bases map to TRBD1. The CDR3 sequence is 16 residues long. The V gene's germline CDR1 is SEHNR and CDR2 FQNEAQ (reference sequence). V lost 5 bases and J lost 3; bases outside the gene matches: 12. Written as DNA, the CDR3 is TGTGCCAGCAGCATCCCCTTAAGACAGGGTTACACTGAAGCTTTCTTT. It translates to CASSIPLRQGYTEAFF.

The rearrangement uses TRBV7-7 and TRBJ2-5; no reliable D call. CDR1 and CDR2 from the germline V gene are SSHAT and FNYEAQ (reference sequence). The CDR3 is made up of 13 amino acids. As DNA, the CDR3 is TGTGCTACAAGGGATATCCTCCAAGAGACCCAGTACTTC. It codes for CATRDILQETQYF.

V gene TRBV19 combines with J gene TRBJ2-5; the D is unclear. This CDR3 is built from 13 residues. Germline V gene data show CDR1 as LNHDA and CDR2 as SQIVND (reference sequence). With 6 bases removed from V and 2 bases from J, the gap between germline ends came to 10 bases. CDR3 in amino acids: CASRAGNQETQYF. CDR3 nucleotides: TGTGCCAGTAGAGCAGGAAATCAAGAGACCCAGTACTTC.